The present entry profiles one T cell receptor beta chain with its context. The count of this clone is one. The antigen this receptor binds is unknown. No much larger clonotype is one base removed from it; base qualities were not supplied. The library was built by means of the immunoSEQ multiplex PCR assay. For the multiplex PCR, a mixture combining 60 forward primers for TCR Vbeta segments and 13 reverse primers for TCR Jbeta segments was used. A multiplex PCR assay on genomic DNA amplified the CDR3 region of rearranged TCR beta genes. On the Illumina HiSeq System, the amplified TCR beta libraries were sequenced as 87-base-pair reads. As for the authors' bioinformatics: In a later analysis, 77 million or so unique TCR beta chains were counted across the roughly 670 repertoires, and approximately 9.9 million of these chains were shared by at least two donors. To remove PCR and sequencing errors, raw reads were error-corrected and collapsed into unique sequences using a nearest-neighbor algorithm that merged closely related sequences. V, D and J gene segments were assigned by aligning CDR3 sequences to IMGT reference sequences. For a sequence to be retained, a match of at least six nucleotides to both a V gene segment and a J gene segment was required. A rearrangement was called productive if the CDR3 had no stop codons and remained in frame with V and J, and every other rearrangement was called non-productive. Following IMGT convention, CDR3 was defined as the stretch from the second conserved V-encoded cysteine to the conserved J-encoded phenylalanine. In an earlier analysis of roughly 580 of the donors, sequences lacking an unambiguous match to a single V gene segment were excluded. An earlier analysis of a few hundred of the donors classified V segments as functional when productive rearrangements were above 56.7% and as segregating when the standard deviation between donors was above 5%. A statistical classification framework was developed to diagnose cytomegalovirus status using the catalog of TCR beta chain sequences. In a later analysis, V and J genes were assigned by comparing TCR nucleotide sequences against IMGT/GENE-DB human TR gene sequences. A later analysis assigned CDR3 sequences and most-parsimonious VDJ recombination scenarios with the TCRdist pipeline. In a later analysis, each TCR beta chain was defined by its CDR3 amino acid sequence together with its V-gene family, and reads without a unique V-gene family were excluded. As a way to deal with suspected cross-contamination and a sequencing artifact, a later analysis dropped roughly 600 nucleotide sequences that were highly shared and had low generation probability. In a later analysis, a clonal expansion index for each public chain was calculated from normalized within-repertoire ranks of inferred template counts. A later analysis computed generation probabilities with a VDJ recombination model fitted to out-of-frame rearrangements, and checked the results against IGoR. Hypergeometric tests were used in a later analysis to score TCR-TCR, TCR-HLA and TCR-CMV co-occurrence, with a repertoire-size bias correction applied to the TCR pairs. False discovery rates were estimated in a later analysis by permuting HLA or CMV assignments 20 times. A later analysis grouped co-occurring TCRs with DBSCAN, adding TCRdist sequence similarity when clustering within HLA-allele-positive subsets. Repertoires with fewer than 30,000 or more than 120,000 public chains were left out of co-occurrence clustering, as were a handful of repertoires with anomalous nucleotide sharing. The table comes from immuneACCESS by way of TCRdb, which keeps in-frame sequences with V and J called. Part of the clones is missing from these tables; in studies checked, under half for an unresolved V gene and the rest for unknown reasons. That table is the source of V, J and clone size, and D and trimming were worked out from the DNA. In all, the sample holds around 110,000 clones, and about 79% of those were seen once. The biggest ten clones account for just under 3% of the sample.

These data are taken from a study of cytomegalovirus exposure and HLA in healthy donors (dated by TCRdb to 2016 to 2017). Broadly, across the study: An earlier analysis of some 550 of the donors reported approximately 270 Gb of sequence data and roughly 100 million unique TCR beta sequences from roughly 180 million T cells. Around 320 gigabases of sequencing data and tens of millions of unique TCR sequences were included in an early release covering roughly 600 HLA-typed donors. The genetic ancestry cluster associated with self-reported Caucasian donors included over 65% of the 350 to 500 genotyped donors. The study was designed to test whether signatures of past pathogen exposure could be identified by cataloging public T cell receptors. The T cell repertoires of around 730 subjects were profiled by immunosequencing and related to cytomegalovirus serostatus. A separate validation cohort of roughly 130 different subjects was used in addition to the 666-subject first cohort. To predict cytomegalovirus infection status, the study combined high-throughput TCR immunosequencing, statistical association of individual TCRs with disease status, and machine learning. To study patterns of TCR occurrence, a later analysis re-analyzed previously published TCR beta repertoires from several hundred donors and added high-resolution HLA genotyping. The later analysis used no new phenotypic data to find candidate immune exposures, relying instead on TCR beta sequences and their occurrence across donors. An earlier analysis of 500 to 650 of the donors applied high-throughput TCR beta sequencing to assess whether each TCR beta V gene segment acted as functional or pseudogenic. Donor age, sex, ethnicity and CMV serostatus were compiled together with the repertoire data. In a later genetic analysis, genome-wide SNP genotypes for about 55% of the 666 donors were used, and that subset was treated as a discovery cohort. All discovery cohort repertoires had been generated using a single sequencing platform. HLA typing included class I and class II loci at four-digit resolution. The number of donors typed differed by locus, with roughly 620-630 for A, B, C, DRB1 and DQB1, 522 for DQA1, approximately 570 for DPA1, and roughly 450 for DPB1. Because of strong linkage in the cohort, roughly five DR-DQ haplotypes were treated as single units for association and clustering. Among 300 to 450 genotyped donors of the cohort, an average of roughly 240,000 unique TCR beta nucleotide sequences were sequenced per donor, around 18% of them non-productive.

The paper as a whole reports these results and caveats: An earlier analysis of around 600 of the donors showed that most TCR beta V segments appeared in productive rearrangements either about 87% or about 30% of the time, which broadly matched IMGT annotations. Linkage disequilibrium might explain the correlated functional status among segregating V segments, but an unknown experimental factor could not be ruled out. The presence/absence analyses assumed that sequencing depth was roughly uniform across donors, and that assumption may not be true. Specific HLA alleles were associated with 16,951 TCR beta sequences at a false discovery rate of 0.05 in a later analysis. The study listed 150 to 200 TCR beta chains as associated with cytomegalovirus. In a later analysis, the rate of TCR association differed among HLA loci, with DRB1 alleles having the most associated TCRs and HLA-C alleles having the fewest. Cytomegalovirus status was reported to be diagnosed by the classifier with high specificity and sensitivity in both the original and validation cohorts. In vitro tests confirmed that a few of the cytomegalovirus-associated TCR beta chains recognize cytomegalovirus antigens. A further reported finding was that TCR beta sequences accurately predicted the HLA-A and HLA-B alleles for most subjects in the first cohort. This cohort had only TCR beta chains sequenced, and the lack of alpha or paired-chain data limited which features could be detected. A later analysis found that most CMV-associated TCR beta chains appeared HLA-restricted, with HLA associations seemingly driven largely by CMV exposure. A cluster of highly shared sequence variants was judged likely to represent a technical artifact of the sequencing pipeline. Because HLA typing was missing for some donors at each locus, association tests included only the typed subset. Compared with equally common non-associated chains, HLA-associated TCR beta chains in a later analysis were more clonally expanded and had lower generation probabilities. Across donors, most TCR sequences were observed very rarely, whereas some public TCRs were present in many individuals. For the cohort, immune exposure information was limited to CMV serostatus. V-gene and J-gene trimming of TCR beta chains was associated with a missense DCLRE1C variant in a later genetic analysis, and the association was replicated in an independent cohort. The authors suggested that the approach could potentially be extended to other disease states and immunological phenotypes. The earlier analysis of nearly 600 of the donors excluded fewer than 20 rarely observed V segments, including chromosome 9 orphons, because counts were too low. Strong co-occurrence of HLA alleles, especially DR and DQ, made assigning TCR associations to individual alleles difficult. Some IMGT-functional V segments, including TRBV6-2 and TRBV6-3, could not be told apart with the 87-base-pair reads, so those segments were excluded. Compared with the 666-donor mean, donors in an Asian-associated ancestry cluster had fewer N-insertions in productive TCRs, according to a later genetic analysis. According to a later analysis, parvovirus B19, influenza, CMV and Epstein-Barr virus appeared linked to several top co-occurrence clusters.

Ends trimmed: V by 2 bases, J by 6 bases; bases unmatched to a gene: 17. From a lookup of the germline V gene (reference sequence), CDR1 and CDR2 are GTSNPN and SVGIG. From the cysteine through the phenylalanine, the CDR3 covers 18 amino acids. The CDR3 DNA has 54 bases and is translated from base 1. The cohort comprised several hundred healthy bone marrow donors. Cohort members were all nominally healthy when sampled, although unrecorded immune exposures were likely present. The donor tested CMV seropositive, placing the donor among the roughly 270 seropositive members of the cohort. A peripheral blood sample was collected from each donor, and TCR beta sequencing was performed on peripheral blood mononuclear cells. Genomic DNA was extracted from the blood cell samples with the Qiagen DNeasy Blood Extraction Kit.

The chain is assembled from TRBV30 and TRBJ2-1; 9 bases in the junction line up with TRBD1. The source is a woman aged 18-29 years in good health and CMV-seropositive. Material: PBMCs. The base sequence is TGTGCCTGGAGTCGCCTCCGGGGGACAGGGTTTGTGGGCAATGAGCAGTTCTTC. The encoded protein is CAWSRLRGTGFVGNEQFF.